The 24 T cell receptor beta chains given below trace back to one sample, sequenced in a study of radiotherapy plus CTLA-4 blockade in lung cancer. Produced via immunoSEQ multiplex PCR; TCRdb's table is partial and in-frame only. The profile shows approximately 98,000 clones, 80% to 85% of them singletons. The material was peripheral blood, obtained from a patient treated with radiotherapy plus ipilimumab. These receptors originate from a human donor with non-small cell lung cancer who had a partial response to radiotherapy plus ipilimumab.

This chain links TRBV6-5 with TRBJ2-7, with D uncertain. The V end was cut by 5 bases, the J end by 1 base, with 6 bases between. This CDR3 is built from 12 residues. From germline, CDR1 is MNHEY and CDR2 SVGAGI. The chain's CDR3 is CASSEHSYEQYF. CDR3 DNA: TGTGCCAGCAGTGAACATTCCTACGAGCAGTACTTC.

This clone was found many times. The rearrangement uses TRBV10-3 and TRBJ1-4; maybe TRBD1 (6 bases). The CDR3 contains 16 residues. Germline CDR1 reads ENHRY; CDR2 reads SYGVKD. With 5 bases removed from V and 0 bases from J, the gap between germline ends came to 13 bases. For the CDR3, the DNA is TGTGCCATCAGTCACCAGGGGCCCGCAACTAATGAAAAACTGTTTTTT. This gives the protein CAISHQGPATNEKLFF.

The rearrangement links TRBV29-1 to TRBJ2-7; D is perhaps TRBD2 (5 bases). The CDR3 runs 13 residues. CDR1 and CDR2 (germline): SQVTM, ANQGSEA. V lost 2 bases and J lost 6, with 14 bases in between. The CDR3 loop reads CSVELVTTGEQYF. In DNA form, the CDR3 reads TGCAGCGTTGAATTAGTGACTACCGGCGAGCAGTACTTC.

This chain connects TRBV5-5 to TRBJ2-7, with D possibly being TRBD1 (5 bases). The CDR3 is 14 amino acids. The germline CDR1 and CDR2 sequences are SGHKS and YYEKEE (reference sequence). V was cut by 2 bases and J by 2 bases, with 11 bases left in between. The CDR3 sequence: CASSFPGSPYEQYF. In nucleotides, the CDR3 is TGTGCCAGCAGCTTCCCAGGGTCACCCTACGAGCAGTACTTC.

The chain employs TRBV7-8 and TRBJ1-2; D is perhaps TRBD1 (5 bases). Germline V gene data show CDR1 as SGHVS and CDR2 as FQNEAQ. The CDR3 length is 13 residues. The V end lost 7 bases, the J end lost 7 bases, and 16 bases lay between the germline ends. CDR3 sequence: CASMAAGWFGYTF. The CDR3 nucleotides read TGTGCCAGCATGGCGGCAGGGTGGTTTGGCTACACCTTC.

The chain joins TRBV6-5 to TRBJ2-7; TRBD2 is a possible D gene (6 bases). CDR1 MNHEY and CDR2 SVGAGI come from the germline V gene. V was trimmed by 0 bases and J by 3 bases, leaving 12 bases between them. This CDR3 has 15 amino acids. The CDR3 DNA reads TGTGCCAGCAGTTACTCTGGGGGGACGGGCTACGAGCAGTACTTC. Encoded protein: CASSYSGGTGYEQYF.

This clone came up once. CDR3 amino acids: CASSQGTGFAPQHF. The CDR3 coding sequence is TGTGCCAGCAGCCAAGGGACAGGGTTTGCGCCCCAGCATTTT. This sequence joins TRBV14 and TRBJ1-5; 8 nucleotides match TRBD1. The CDR3 contains 14 residues. Germline values: CDR1 SGHDN, CDR2 FVKESK. V was clipped by 1 base and J by 9 bases; unmatched bases: 5.

CDR3: CASSLKSGNTGELFF. In DNA, the CDR3 is TGTGCCAGCAGCTTAAAGTCAGGGAACACCGGGGAGCTGTTTTTT. This chain joins TRBV5-5 and TRBJ2-2; D not resolved. CDR1 and CDR2 (germline): SGHKS, YYEKEE (reference sequence). Trimming removed 2 bases from V and 1 base from J, with 9 bases in between. The CDR3 is 15 amino acids.

CDR3 sequence reads: CASRYSGTDSYEQYF. In nucleotides, the CDR3 is TGTGCCAGCAGATATTCCGGGACAGACTCCTACGAGCAGTACTTC. The V call is TRBV7-3, the J call TRBJ2-7, with 7 positions matching TRBD1. This CDR3 comprises 15 residues. Germline values: CDR1 SGHTA, CDR2 FQGTGA. The V segment lost 6 bases and the J segment 0 bases; nucleotides outside the gene matches: 8.

The chain combines TRBV6-1 with TRBJ1-5, with D possibly matching TRBD1 (5 bases). This CDR3 has 17 amino acids. Trimming cost V 2 bases and J 2 bases, with 16 bases left between them. Looked up from germline, CDR1 is MNHNS and CDR2 is SASEGT. The CDR3, as DNA: TGTGCCAGCAGTGAAAGGTGGAGGGGCTTCGGCAATCAGCCCCAGCATTTT. Encoded protein: CASSERWRGFGNQPQHF.

The chain has TRBV15 and TRBJ1-2; D is unresolved. CDR1 is LNHNV and CDR2 is YYDKDF in the germline V gene (reference sequence). This CDR3 region has 14 residues. V lost 0 bases, J lost 5 bases, and 10 bases lay in between. CDR3 sequence: CATSREGAGYGYTF. The DNA for the CDR3 is TGTGCCACCAGCAGAGAAGGAGCTGGGTATGGCTACACCTTC.

The chain combines TRBV6-5 with TRBJ1-2; 9 nucleotides align to TRBD1. This CDR3 is 15 amino acids long. Germline V CDR1 and CDR2: MNHEY, SVGAGI. V lost 0 bases to trimming and J lost 8 bases; unmatched junction nucleotides: 7. CDR3 loop: CASSYSRTGGWGYTF. DNA for the CDR3: TGTGCCAGCAGTTACTCAAGAACAGGGGGCTGGGGCTACACCTTC.

The chain recombines TRBV27 with TRBJ1-2; D not certain. CDR3 length: 15 amino acids. The germline V gene has CDR1 MNHEY and CDR2 SMNVEV (reference sequence). The V end lost 5 bases, the J end lost 5 bases, and 18 bases lay between the germline ends. CDR3 loop: CASSVSGVGGYGYTF. CDR3 bases: TGTGCCAGCAGTGTCTCCGGGGTTGGTGGGTATGGCTACACCTTC.

The CDR3 here is CASSATSGRQAQYF. The CDR3 bases are TGTGCCAGCAGCGCCACTAGCGGGAGGCAGGCCCAGTACTTC. V is TRBV6-5 and J is TRBJ2-5, with TRBD2 identical over 12 bases. Germline V gene data show CDR1 as MNHEY and CDR2 as SVGAGI. CDR3 length equals 14 residues. The V and J ends lost 6 bases and 9 bases, in that order; junction bases with no gene match: 8.

This rearrangement joins TRBV25-1 to TRBJ2-7; D not resolved. Trimming removed 2 bases at V and 3 bases at J, with 5 bases between. This CDR3 is built from 12 residues. The germline V gene has CDR1 MGHDK and CDR2 SYGVNS. In DNA, the CDR3 is TGTGCCAGCAGTGAACAGGTCTACGAGCAGTACTTC. This encodes CASSEQVYEQYF.

The rearrangement joins TRBV5-4 to TRBJ1-2; a possible D gene is TRBD1 (5 bases). V was shortened by 0 bases and J by 6 bases, with 12 bases between the two germline ends. CDR3 length: 14 residues. The V gene's germline CDR1 is SGHNT and CDR2 YYREEE (reference sequence). CDR3 DNA: TGTGCCAGCAGCTTGGTGGCAGGGTATGATGGCTACACCTTC. Residues: CASSLVAGYDGYTF.

V is TRBV5-5 and J is TRBJ1-5; TRBD1 might be the D (6 bases). The CDR3 sequence is 15 residues long. Germline lookup yields CDR1 SGHKS and CDR2 YYEKEE (reference sequence). The V gene lost 0 bases and the J gene lost 4 bases, with 11 bases spanning the gap. CDR3 nucleotide sequence: TGTGCCAGCAGCTTGGTGGCAGGGGAGAATCAGCCCCAGCATTTT. It specifies CASSLVAGENQPQHF. The variable domain in full, with the rest retrieved from reference TRBV5-5 and TRBJ1-5, is DAGVTQSPTHLIKTRGQQVTLRCSPISGHKSVSWYQQVLGQGPQFIFQYYEKEERGRGNFPDRFSARQFPNYSSELNVNALLLGDSALYLCASSLVAGENQPQHFGDGTRLSIL.

CDR3 in amino acids: CASSRLDTDTQYF. In DNA, the CDR3 is TGCGCCAGCAGCCGACTAGACACAGATACGCAGTATTTT. The V and J genes are TRBV5-1 and TRBJ2-3, with D maybe TRBD2 (6 bases). Germline CDR1 is SGHRS and CDR2 is YFSETQ. V shed 4 bases and J shed 2 bases, with 8 bases lying between them. The CDR3 sequence is 13 residues long.

The rearrangement links TRBV7-9 to TRBJ1-1, with D possibly being TRBD1 (5 bases). Germline V gives CDR1 SEHNR, CDR2 FQNEAQ (reference sequence). The V end lost 8 bases, the J end lost 1 base, and 11 bases lay between the germline ends. The CDR3 consists of 13 residues. The CDR3 is CASQIQENTEAFF. The CDR3 bases are TGTGCCAGCCAAATACAGGAGAACACTGAAGCTTTCTTT.

This clone was recorded once. V and J are TRBV13 and TRBJ2-3, with 11 bases lining up with TRBD2. This CDR3 has 16 residues. Germline lookup yields CDR1 PRHDT and CDR2 FYEKMQ (reference sequence). The J segment lost 0 bases and the V segment lost 5 bases, leaving 4 bases of the junction unmatched. This CDR3 reads CASSHRLAGSTDTQYF. The CDR3 DNA sequence: TGTGCCAGCAGCCACCGACTAGCGGGGAGCACAGATACGCAGTATTTT. Together with reference TRBV13 and TRBJ2-3, the CDR3 gives the full variable domain: AAGVIQSPRHLIKEKRETATLKCYPIPRHDTVYWYQQGPGQDPQFLISFYEKMQSDKGSIPDRFSAQQFSDYHSELNMSSLELGDSALYFCASSHRLAGSTDTQYFGPGTRLTVL.

This clone was seen a handful of times. The chain recombines TRBV9 with TRBJ2-3; a possible D gene is TRBD2 (6 bases). CDR3 length equals 17 residues. The V end lost 0 bases, the J end lost 2 bases, and 16 bases lay between the germline ends. Germline lookup yields CDR1 SGDLS and CDR2 YYNGEE. This CDR3 reads CASSVGPRSGDTDTQYF. The CDR3 DNA is TGTGCCAGCAGCGTAGGCCCGCGTAGCGGAGACACAGATACGCAGTATTTT.

The chain is built from TRBV7-3 and TRBJ2-1, with TRBD1 matching over 7 bases. CDR3 length: 15 amino acids. V shed 5 bases and J 5 bases; nucleotides not matched to a gene: 9. Germline V gives CDR1 SGHTA, CDR2 FQGTGA. This CDR3 is CASSPSDRSNNEQFF. CDR3 bases: TGTGCCAGCAGCCCCTCGGACAGGAGCAACAATGAGCAGTTCTTC.

The chain employs TRBV18 and TRBJ2-2; TRBD2 matches 8 bases. CDR1 is KGHSH, CDR2 LQKENI, per germline. The CDR3 spans 16 residues. The ends lost 4 bases at V and 1 base at J; junction bases unmatched: 5. CDR3 in amino acids: CASSLLAGMNTGELFF. The CDR3 DNA sequence: TGTGCCAGCTCACTCTTAGCGGGGATGAACACCGGGGAGCTGTTTTTT.

The CDR3, as DNA: TGTGCCATCCTAGCGGGACCTTCCTACGAGCAGTACTTC. Residues: CAILAGPSYEQYF. The chain has TRBV10-3 and TRBJ2-7; 9 bases line up with TRBD2. The germline CDR1 and CDR2 sequences are ENHRY and SYGVKD. CDR3 length: 13 amino acids. V was clipped by 8 bases and J by 1 base; unmatched bases: 3.